The clone carrying this T cell receptor (beta chain) was seen just once. The antigen is unknown. These data come from a study of cytomegalovirus exposure and HLA in healthy donors. Study conclusions and caveats: Trimming of TCR beta V- and J-genes showed a link, identified in a later analysis, to a missense DCLRE1C variant.

This CDR3 region has 18 residues. It was with 60 Vbeta and 13 Jbeta primers that the PCR ran. The assay was immunoSEQ multiplex PCR, and TCRdb's table has in-frame clones only and misses some. The sample shows roughly 170,000 clones, 84% of them seen only once. V is TRBV21-1 and J is TRBJ2-1; TRBD2 was called by the table and not checked on the DNA. TRBV21-1 constitutes a pseudogene. The TCR comes from a man aged 25 to 45 in good health and CMV-seronegative. Sequences were obtained from PBMCs. The CDR3 DNA sequence: TGTGCCAGCAGGAAAAGGGGGGCTAGCGGGGGTGCCTACAATGAGCAGTTCTTC. This encodes CASRKRGASGGAYNEQFF.